This record covers a single T cell receptor beta chain. Its antigen specificity is not known. One base away there is no much larger clone; base qualities are not given. The data belong to a study of T cell changes during pregnancy in multiple sclerosis (dated by TCRdb to about 2019). Looking at the study overall: Changes in the T cell repertoire over the course of pregnancy were examined in this study in women with multiple sclerosis.

Library generation was performed with the immunoSEQ multiplex PCR assay. TCRdb retrieved this table from immuneACCESS and kept in-frame rearrangements only. Not all clones are present; in checked studies, unresolved V genes account for under half, and no reason is known for the remainder. The sample has roughly 120,000 clones on record, 93% of them singletons. The ten top clones hold 6% to 7% of the sample. The CDR3, cysteine through phenylalanine, is 15 amino acids long. The only DNA kept is the CDR3, 45 bases in frame from the first base. Trimming removed 3 bases from V and 1 base from J, leaving 9 bases between the germline ends. CDR1 is given as MNHNY and CDR2 as SVGAGI, both from the germline V gene (reference sequence).

The receptor comes from a female donor with multiple sclerosis, enrolled in a pregnancy study. Recombination linked TRBV6-6 to TRBJ2-2; confidence is insufficient to name the D gene. This specimen consisted of peripheral blood, obtained before pregnancy. The DNA sequence is given as TGTGCCAGCAGTTATCTAGGCGGGAACACCGGGGAGCTGTTTTTT. This codes for CASSYLGGNTGELFF.